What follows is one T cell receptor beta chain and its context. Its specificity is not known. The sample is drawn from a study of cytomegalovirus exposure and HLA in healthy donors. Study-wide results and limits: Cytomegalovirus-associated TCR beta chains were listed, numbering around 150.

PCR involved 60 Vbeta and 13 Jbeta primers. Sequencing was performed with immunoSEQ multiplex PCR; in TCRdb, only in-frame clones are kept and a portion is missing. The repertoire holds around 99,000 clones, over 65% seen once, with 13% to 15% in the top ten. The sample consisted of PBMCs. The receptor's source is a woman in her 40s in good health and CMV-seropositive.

DNA of the CDR3: TGTGCCAGCAGCGGAGGGACAGCTTTCTCCTACGAGCAGTACTTC. It yields the protein CASSGGTAFSYEQYF. The chain couples TRBV6-1 to TRBJ2-7, with a weak D call TRBD1 (7 bases). Per germline, CDR1 MNHNS and CDR2 SASEGT. The CDR3 sequence is 15 residues long. With 6 bases removed from V and 0 bases from J, the gap between germline ends came to 15 bases.